Sequencing of this T cell receptor beta chain was carried out in a study of regulatory T cells. Study results and caveats: Patient repertoires had restricted TRB V-J pairs and skewed V and J usage, most in Tregs. Compared with autologous conventional CD4+ cells and control regulatory cells, CD3G-deficient regulatory T cells showed reduced diversity.

Germline V gene data show CDR1 as MDHEN and CDR2 as SYDVKM. V was cut by 6 bases and J by 4 bases, with 16 bases left in between. There are 14 residues in the CDR3. The PCR used 52 TRBV and 13 TRBJ primers. Measured with immunoSEQ multiplex PCR; TCRdb has only the in-frame clones, and not every one. The data hold fewer than 3,500 clones, with around 94% observed a single time. This clone was seen only once. Antigen specificity is unknown. V gene TRBV28 combines with J gene TRBJ2-7; a possible D gene is TRBD1 (6 bases). The TCR originated in a person aged 18 to 29 with CD3G deficiency. Sequencing was performed on CD4+ Tregs sorted from blood. The CDR3 is CASSPTGIFYEQYF. The DNA of the CDR3 is TGTGCCAGCAGCCCGACAGGCATTTTTTACGAGCAGTACTTC.